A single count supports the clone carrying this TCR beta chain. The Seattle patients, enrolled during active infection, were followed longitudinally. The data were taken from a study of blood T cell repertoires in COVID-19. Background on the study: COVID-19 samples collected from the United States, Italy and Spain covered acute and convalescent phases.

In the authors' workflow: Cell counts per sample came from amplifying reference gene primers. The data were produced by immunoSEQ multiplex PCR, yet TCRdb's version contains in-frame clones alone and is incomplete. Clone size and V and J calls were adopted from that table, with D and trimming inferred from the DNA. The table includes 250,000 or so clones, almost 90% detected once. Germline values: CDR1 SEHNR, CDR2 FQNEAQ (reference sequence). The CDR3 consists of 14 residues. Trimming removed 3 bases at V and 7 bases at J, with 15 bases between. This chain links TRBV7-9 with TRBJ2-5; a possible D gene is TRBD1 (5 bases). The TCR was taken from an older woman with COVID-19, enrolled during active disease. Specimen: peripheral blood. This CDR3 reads CASSLTDPPWTQYF. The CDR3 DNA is TGTGCCAGCAGCTTGACAGATCCCCCGTGGACCCAGTACTTC.